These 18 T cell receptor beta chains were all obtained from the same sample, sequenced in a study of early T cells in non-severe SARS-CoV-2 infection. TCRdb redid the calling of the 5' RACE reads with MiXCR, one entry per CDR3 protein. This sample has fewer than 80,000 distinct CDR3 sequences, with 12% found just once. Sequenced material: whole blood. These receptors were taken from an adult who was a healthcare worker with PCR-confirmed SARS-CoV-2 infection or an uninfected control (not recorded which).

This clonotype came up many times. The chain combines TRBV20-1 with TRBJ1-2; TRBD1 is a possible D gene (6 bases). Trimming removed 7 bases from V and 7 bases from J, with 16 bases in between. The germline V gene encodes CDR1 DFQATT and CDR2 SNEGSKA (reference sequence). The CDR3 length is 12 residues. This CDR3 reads CSGKGEFRGYTF. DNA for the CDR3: TGCAGTGGCAAGGGGGAGTTCCGTGGCTACACCTTC.

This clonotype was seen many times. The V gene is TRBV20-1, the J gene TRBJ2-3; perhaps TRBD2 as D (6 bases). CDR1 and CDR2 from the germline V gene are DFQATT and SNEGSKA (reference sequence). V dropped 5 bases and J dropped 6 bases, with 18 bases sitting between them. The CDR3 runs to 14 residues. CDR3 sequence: CSAPPGGTGDTQYF. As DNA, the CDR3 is TGCAGTGCTCCCCCGGGCGGGACGGGCGATACGCAGTATTTT.

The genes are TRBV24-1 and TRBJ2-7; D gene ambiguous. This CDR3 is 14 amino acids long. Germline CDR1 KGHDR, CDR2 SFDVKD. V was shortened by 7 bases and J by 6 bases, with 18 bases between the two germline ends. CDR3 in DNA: TGTGCCACCAGCCTAGGATCGAGAGGATCCGAGCAGTACTTC. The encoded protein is CATSLGSRGSEQYF.

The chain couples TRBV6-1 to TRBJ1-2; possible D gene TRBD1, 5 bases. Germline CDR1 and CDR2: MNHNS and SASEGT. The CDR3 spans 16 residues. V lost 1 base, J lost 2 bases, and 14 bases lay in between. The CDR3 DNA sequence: TGTGCCAGCAGTGAAGATCCGCAGGGTCGGAACTATGGCTACACCTTC. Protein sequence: CASSEDPQGRNYGYTF.

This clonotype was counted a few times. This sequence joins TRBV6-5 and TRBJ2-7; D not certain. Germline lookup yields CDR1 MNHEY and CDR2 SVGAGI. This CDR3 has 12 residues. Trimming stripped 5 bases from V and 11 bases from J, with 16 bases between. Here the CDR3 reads CASSPKDGEKYF. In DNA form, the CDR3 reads TGTGCCAGCAGTCCGAAGGACGGAGAGAAGTACTTC.

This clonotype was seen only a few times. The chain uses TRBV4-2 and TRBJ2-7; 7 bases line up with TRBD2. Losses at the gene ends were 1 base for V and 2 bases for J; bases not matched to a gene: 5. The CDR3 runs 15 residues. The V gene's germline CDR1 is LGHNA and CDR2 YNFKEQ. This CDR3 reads CASSQGASGAYEQYF. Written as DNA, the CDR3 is TGTGCCAGCAGCCAAGGGGCTAGCGGAGCCTACGAGCAGTACTTC.

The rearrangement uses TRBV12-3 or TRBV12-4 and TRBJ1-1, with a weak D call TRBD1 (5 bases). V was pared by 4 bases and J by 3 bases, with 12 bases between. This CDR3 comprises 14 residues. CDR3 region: CASSWYLGDTEAFF. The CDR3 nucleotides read TGTGCCAGCAGTTGGTACCTGGGGGACACTGAAGCTTTCTTT.

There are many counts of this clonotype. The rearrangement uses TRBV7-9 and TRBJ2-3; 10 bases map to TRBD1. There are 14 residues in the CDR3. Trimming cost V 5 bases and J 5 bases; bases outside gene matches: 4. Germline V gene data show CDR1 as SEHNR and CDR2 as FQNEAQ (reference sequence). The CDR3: CASSERDRGDTQYF. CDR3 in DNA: TGTGCCAGCAGCGAACGGGACAGGGGAGATACGCAGTATTTT.

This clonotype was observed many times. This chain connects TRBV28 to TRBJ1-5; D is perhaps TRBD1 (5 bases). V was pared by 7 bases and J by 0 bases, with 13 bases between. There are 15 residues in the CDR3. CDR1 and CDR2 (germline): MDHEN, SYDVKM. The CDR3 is CASTWGEDSNQPQHF. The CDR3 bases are TGTGCCAGCACTTGGGGGGAAGATAGCAATCAGCCCCAGCATTTT.

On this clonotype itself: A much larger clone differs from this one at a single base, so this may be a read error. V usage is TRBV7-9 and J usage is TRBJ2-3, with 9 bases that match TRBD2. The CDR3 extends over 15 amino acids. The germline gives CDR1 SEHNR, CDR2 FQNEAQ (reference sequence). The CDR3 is CVSSWTSVTTDTQYF. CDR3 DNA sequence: TGTGTCAGCAGCTGGACTAGCGTGACCACAGATACGCAGTATTTT.

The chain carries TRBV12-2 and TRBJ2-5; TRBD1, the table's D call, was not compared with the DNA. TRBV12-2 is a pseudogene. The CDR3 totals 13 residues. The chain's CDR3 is CASRSRGGETQYF. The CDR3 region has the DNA TGTGCAAGTCGCTCCAGGGGCGGAGAGACCCAGTACTTC.

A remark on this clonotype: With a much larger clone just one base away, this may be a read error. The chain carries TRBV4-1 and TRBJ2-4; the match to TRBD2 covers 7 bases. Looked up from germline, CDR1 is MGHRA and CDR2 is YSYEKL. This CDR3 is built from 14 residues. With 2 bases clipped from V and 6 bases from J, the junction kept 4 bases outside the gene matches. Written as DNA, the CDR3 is TGCGCCAGCAGCCAAACTAGCGAGAGAAACATTCAGTACTTC. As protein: CASSQTSERNIQYF.

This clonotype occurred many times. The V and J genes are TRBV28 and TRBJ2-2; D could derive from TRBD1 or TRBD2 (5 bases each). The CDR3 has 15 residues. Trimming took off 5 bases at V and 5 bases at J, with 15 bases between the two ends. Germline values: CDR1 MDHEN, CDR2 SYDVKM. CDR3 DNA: TGTGCCAGCAGTCCTGGGGGACCAGGAACCGGGGAGCTGTTTTTT. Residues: CASSPGGPGTGELFF.

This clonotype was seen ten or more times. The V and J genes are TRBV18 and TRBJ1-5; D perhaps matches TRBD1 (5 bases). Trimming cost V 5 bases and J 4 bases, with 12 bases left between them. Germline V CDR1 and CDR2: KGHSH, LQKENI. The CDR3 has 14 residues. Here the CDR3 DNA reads TGTGCCAGCTCATTCCAGGGAAGGAATCAGCCCCAGCATTTT. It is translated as CASSFQGRNQPQHF.

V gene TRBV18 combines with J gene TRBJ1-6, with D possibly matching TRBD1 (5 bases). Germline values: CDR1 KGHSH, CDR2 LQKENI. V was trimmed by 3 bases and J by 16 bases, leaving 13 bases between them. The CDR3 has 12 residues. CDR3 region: CASSPERTQLHF. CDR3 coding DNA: TGTGCCAGCTCACCTGAAAGGACACAACTCCACTTT.

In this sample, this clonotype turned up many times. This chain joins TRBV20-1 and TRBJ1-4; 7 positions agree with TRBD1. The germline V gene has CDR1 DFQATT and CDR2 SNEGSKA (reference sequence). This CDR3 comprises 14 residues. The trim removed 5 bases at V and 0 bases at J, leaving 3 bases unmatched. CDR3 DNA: TGCAGTGCTCGCGACAGGGCAACTAATGAAAAACTGTTTTTT. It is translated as CSARDRATNEKLFF.

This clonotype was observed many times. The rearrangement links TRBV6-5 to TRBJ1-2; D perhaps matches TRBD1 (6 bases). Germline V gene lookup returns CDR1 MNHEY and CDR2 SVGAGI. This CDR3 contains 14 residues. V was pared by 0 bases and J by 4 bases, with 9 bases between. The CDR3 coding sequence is TGTGCCAGCAGTTACTCAGGGGGGTCCTATGGCTACACCTTC. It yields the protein CASSYSGGSYGYTF.

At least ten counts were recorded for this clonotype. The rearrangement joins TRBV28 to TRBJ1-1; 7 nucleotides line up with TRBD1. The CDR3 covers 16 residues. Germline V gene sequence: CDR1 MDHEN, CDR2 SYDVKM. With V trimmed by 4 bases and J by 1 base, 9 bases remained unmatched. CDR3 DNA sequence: TGTGCCAGCAGTTCCCCCCCGGACAGGACGAACACTGAAGCTTTCTTT. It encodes CASSSPPDRTNTEAFF.